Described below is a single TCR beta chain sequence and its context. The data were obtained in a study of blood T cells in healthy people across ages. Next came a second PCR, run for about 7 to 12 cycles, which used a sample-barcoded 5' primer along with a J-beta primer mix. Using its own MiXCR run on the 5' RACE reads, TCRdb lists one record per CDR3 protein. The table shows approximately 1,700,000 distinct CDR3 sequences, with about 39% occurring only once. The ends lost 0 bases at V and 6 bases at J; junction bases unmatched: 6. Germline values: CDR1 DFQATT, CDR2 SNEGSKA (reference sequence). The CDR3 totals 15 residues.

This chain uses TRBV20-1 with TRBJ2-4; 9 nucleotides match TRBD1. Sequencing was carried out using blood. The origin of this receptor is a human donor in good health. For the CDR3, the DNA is TGCAGTGCTAGAGATCTTGACAGGGGGTTAAACATTCAGTACTTC. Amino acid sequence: CSARDLDRGLNIQYF.